The source of this T cell receptor beta chain is a study of blood T cell repertoires in COVID-19. The germline V gene encodes CDR1 SNHLY and CDR2 FYNNEI. After removal of 7 bases from V and 4 bases from J, the junction contained 9 bases not matched to a gene. The CDR3 is 15 residues long. Method: immunoSEQ multiplex PCR; TCRdb's copy keeps in-frame clones and lacks some. The data show some 150,000 clones, with around 86% seen just once and roughly 37% held by the top ten. Sequencing was done on a sample of peripheral blood. The TCR originated in a man aged 50-60 years who had recovered from COVID-19. V gene TRBV2 combines with J gene TRBJ2-5, with TRBD2 identical over 10 bases. This chain's CDR3 is CASTRAGGRVETQYF. The CDR3 DNA reads as TGTGCCAGCACCAGAGCGGGGGGGCGAGTAGAGACCCAGTACTTC.